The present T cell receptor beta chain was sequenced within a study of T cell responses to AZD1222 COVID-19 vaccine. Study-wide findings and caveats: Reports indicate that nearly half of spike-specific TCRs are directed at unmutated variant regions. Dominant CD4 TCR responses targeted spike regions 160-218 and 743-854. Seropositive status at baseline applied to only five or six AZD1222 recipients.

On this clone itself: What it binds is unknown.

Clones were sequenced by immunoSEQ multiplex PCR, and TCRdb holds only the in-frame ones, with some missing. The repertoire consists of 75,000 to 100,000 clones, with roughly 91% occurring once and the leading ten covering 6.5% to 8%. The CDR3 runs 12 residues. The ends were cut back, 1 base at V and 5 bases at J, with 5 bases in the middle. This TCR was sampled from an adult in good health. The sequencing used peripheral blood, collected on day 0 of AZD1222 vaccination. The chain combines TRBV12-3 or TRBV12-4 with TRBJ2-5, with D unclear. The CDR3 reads CASSLVPETQYF. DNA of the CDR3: TGTGCCAGCAGTTTAGTCCCCGAGACCCAGTACTTC.